This TCR beta chain came from a study of T cells in localized non-small cell lung cancer. Findings and caveats of the study: Of the top 100 tumor clones, median roughly 60 were in adjacent lung, 25 to 35 among its top 100.

Points on this clone: The antigen is unknown.

TCRdb's table, derived via immunoSEQ multiplex PCR, lists solely in-frame clones and lacks some. In the table there are approximately 150,000 clones, 80% to 90% of which are singletons. The V end lost 0 bases, the J end lost 2 bases, and 14 bases lay between the germline ends. The CDR3 extends over 16 amino acids. The germline CDR1 and CDR2 sequences are GTSNPN and SVGIG (reference sequence). The starting material was peripheral blood, obtained before any cancer treatment. The chain recombines TRBV30 with TRBJ2-1, with D perhaps matching TRBD2 (5 bases). The TCR comes from a female donor over 55 with stage I lung adenocarcinoma. The CDR3 spells CAWSVRTSIPYNEQFF. In nucleotides, the CDR3 is TGTGCCTGGAGTGTACGGACTTCCATTCCCTACAATGAGCAGTTCTTC.